A selection of T cell receptor beta chains follows, all from one sample in a study of CD8 T cells in ankylosing spondylitis. TCRdb ran MiXCR on the 5' RACE reads and lists one entry per CDR3 protein. This sample yields about 160,000 distinct CDR3 sequences, of which roughly 10% are seen a single time; more than 12% belongs to the top ten. The source material was blood, either unsorted or a sorted T cell fraction (not recorded which). These receptor sequences come from a female donor with ankylosing spondylitis or in good health (not recorded which). The CDR3 runs from the conserved cysteine through the conserved F or W. D genes are given only for firm matches. Size is omitted from some rows. Given values are once, few, many or a class for expanded clones.

J,V,size,D,CDR3,DNA
TRBJ1-1,TRBV25-1,many,NA,CASSPPGEHAFF,TGTGCCAGCAGCCCCCCGGGGGAGCACGCTTTCTTT
TRBJ1-3,TRBV9,NA,NA,CASTEAPGNTIYF,TGTGCCAGCACGGAGGCACCCGGAAACACCATATATTTT
TRBJ2-2,TRBV11-1,many,TRBD2,CASSLGTVAGGRTGELFF,TGTGCCAGCAGCTTAGGAACCGTCGCGGGAGGTCGCACCGGGGAGCTGTTTTTT
TRBJ1-4,TRBV6-5,few,NA,CASSYKWVEELFF,TGTGCCAGCAGTTACAAGTGGGTGGAGGAACTGTTTTTT
TRBJ1-2,TRBV12-3/TRBV12-4,many,NA,CASMRGSGYTF,TGTGCCAGCATGAGGGGAAGCGGCTACACCTTC
TRBJ1-1,TRBV12-3/TRBV12-4,many,NA,CASSFETNTEAFF,TGTGCCAGCAGTTTCGAGACGAACACTGAAGCTTTCTTT
TRBJ1-5,TRBV29-1,many,NA,CSVLSGDNQPQHF,TGCAGCGTCCTTTCCGGGGACAATCAGCCCCAGCATTTT
TRBJ1-5,TRBV20-1,NA,NA,CSARAPTGYSNQPQHF,TGCAGTGCTAGGGCCCCCACAGGGTATAGCAATCAGCCCCAGCATTTT
TRBJ2-5,TRBV29-1,NA,NA,CSVVGSLETQYF,TGCAGCGTTGTCGGGTCCCTAGAGACCCAGTACTTC
TRBJ2-3,TRBV20-1,many,TRBD2,CSARDPRVTSPSTDTQYF,TGCAGTGCTAGAGATCCGAGGGTGACTAGCCCCAGCACAGATACGCAGTATTTT
TRBJ2-1,TRBV27,NA,TRBD2,CASSLAGGAHNEQFF,TGTGCCAGCAGTCTAGCGGGAGGGGCCCACAATGAGCAGTTCTTC
TRBJ1-1,TRBV7-2,few,NA,CASSSPLGGWTEAFF,TGTGCCAGCAGCTCCCCCCTGGGGGGTTGGACTGAAGCTTTCTTT
TRBJ1-1,TRBV19,few,NA,CASSILVTAGQQAFF,TGTGCCAGTAGTATCCTCGTAACGGCAGGTCAGCAAGCTTTCTTT
TRBJ2-7,TRBV24-1,few,NA,CATSDVGYEQYF,TGTGCCACCAGTGATGTCGGCTACGAGCAGTACTTC
TRBJ2-5,TRBV27,NA,NA,CASSLRNQETQYF,TGTGCCAGCAGTTTGAGGAATCAAGAGACCCAGTACTTC
TRBJ1-1,TRBV20-1,many,TRBD1,CSAPLQGSVTEAFF,TGCAGTGCCCCCCTACAGGGGTCCGTAACTGAAGCTTTCTTT
TRBJ2-2,TRBV9,NA,NA,CASSSRRSVAAIGGELFF,TGTGCCAGCAGCTCCCGGAGGAGTGTAGCCGCAATAGGGGGGGAGCTGTTTTTT
TRBJ1-4,TRBV28,NA,TRBD1,CASSSGTGQSEKLFF,TGTGCCAGCAGCTCCGGGACAGGGCAAAGTGAAAAACTGTTTTTT
TRBJ2-7,TRBV20-1,few,NA,CSARSHHQPGYVQYF,TGCAGTGCTAGATCCCACCATCAACCAGGTTATGTGCAGTACTTC
TRBJ2-7,TRBV5-6,NA,NA,CASSLGPRQSYEQYF,TGTGCCAGCAGCTTGGGACCCCGACAGTCCTACGAGCAGTACTTC
TRBJ2-1,TRBV4-3,many,TRBD2,CASSQESGLAGLMSYNEQFF,TGCGCCAGCAGCCAAGAATCGGGACTAGCGGGATTGATGTCCTACAATGAGCAGTTCTTC
TRBJ1-2,TRBV6-2/TRBV6-3,NA,NA,CASSSEAYYGYTF,TGTGCCAGCAGCTCCGAGGCATACTATGGCTACACCTTC
TRBJ2-5,TRBV7-7,NA,TRBD1,CASSLEDRVGETQYF,TGTGCCAGCAGCTTAGAGGACAGGGTGGGAGAGACCCAGTACTTC
TRBJ2-3,TRBV12-3/TRBV12-4,NA,NA,CASSLVERTTDTQYF,TGTGCCAGCAGTTTAGTGGAGAGGACCACAGATACGCAGTATTTT
TRBJ2-5,TRBV9,few,TRBD2,CASSPRTSGVQETQYF,TGTGCCAGCAGCCCGCGGACTAGCGGGGTACAAGAGACCCAGTACTTC
TRBJ1-1,TRBV11-2,few,NA,CASSSTPGTEAFF,TGTGCCAGCAGCTCAACCCCCGGGACGGAAGCTTTCTTT
TRBJ2-1,TRBV4-3,NA,TRBD2,CASSQTVSGSPYNEQFF,TGCGCCAGCAGCCAAACCGTTAGCGGGAGCCCCTACAATGAGCAGTTCTTC
TRBJ2-2,TRBV7-2,many,NA,CASTLLAGEVGELFF,TGTGCCAGCACGCTACTAGCAGGAGAAGTCGGGGAGCTGTTTTTT
TRBJ2-7,TRBV29-1,many,TRBD1,CSVLTGQGVYEQYF,TGCAGCGTCTTAACTGGTCAGGGGGTATACGAGCAGTACTTC
TRBJ2-3,TRBV5-6,few,NA,CASSLGGLPDTDTQYF,TGTGCCAGCAGTCTGGGGGGCTTACCCGACACAGATACGCAGTATTTT
TRBJ2-3,TRBV4-3,few,NA,CASSQEGPGTFTDTQYF,TGCGCCAGCAGCCAAGAGGGGCCGGGGACCTTTACAGATACGCAGTATTTT
TRBJ2-5,TRBV7-8,NA,TRBD2,CASSLEGLALQTQYF,TGTGCCAGCAGCTTAGAGGGACTAGCGTTACAGACCCAGTACTTC
TRBJ1-1,TRBV27,NA,NA,CATRQAGMNTEAFF,TGTGCCACCCGCCAGGCAGGGATGAACACTGAAGCTTTCTTT
TRBJ2-1,TRBV4-2,many,TRBD2,CASEASGRANEQFF,TGTGCCAGCGAGGCTAGCGGGAGAGCCAATGAGCAGTTCTTC
TRBJ1-1,TRBV7-9,few,NA,CASSLPGEGDSEAFF,TGTGCCAGCAGCTTACCCGGGGAGGGGGATTCTGAAGCTTTCTTT
TRBJ2-5,TRBV4-3,NA,NA,CASSQDPGLQETQYF,TGCGCCAGCAGCCAAGACCCAGGACTTCAAGAGACCCAGTACTTC
TRBJ2-7,TRBV12-3/TRBV12-4,many,NA,CASSLGGGMGEQYF,TGTGCCAGCAGTTTGGGCGGTGGAATGGGGGAGCAGTACTTC
TRBJ2-1,TRBV6-2/TRBV6-3,few,NA,CASSPDPSSYNEQFF,TGTGCCAGCAGCCCCGACCCGAGCTCCTACAATGAGCAGTTCTTC
TRBJ2-7,TRBV11-2,many,TRBD1,CASSSRDRRYEQYF,TGTGCCAGCAGCAGCCGGGACAGGAGGTACGAGCAGTACTTC
TRBJ2-1,TRBV4-2,few,NA,CASRGVSYNEQFF,TGTGCCAGCAGGGGGGTCTCCTACAATGAGCAGTTCTTC
TRBJ2-3,TRBV5-8,NA,NA,CASYSRGSTDTQYF,TGTGCCAGTTACTCAAGAGGAAGCACAGATACGCAGTATTTT
TRBJ1-5,TRBV27,NA,NA,CASSRTVFSNQPQHF,TGTGCCAGCAGTCGGACGGTTTTTAGCAATCAGCCCCAGCATTTT
TRBJ2-3,TRBV9,NA,NA,CASSVGGAGTRTDTQYF,TGTGCCAGCAGCGTCGGCGGGGCCGGGACACGCACAGATACGCAGTATTTT
TRBJ2-7,TRBV27,NA,NA,CASSSGPYYEQYF,TGTGCCAGCAGCTCCGGACCTTATTACGAGCAGTACTTC
TRBJ2-3,TRBV11-2,few,NA,CASSFLLTDTQYF,TGTGCCAGCAGCTTCCTCCTCACAGATACGCAGTATTTT
TRBJ2-2,TRBV14,NA,TRBD1,CASSQTRMTGAGELFF,TGTGCCAGCAGCCAAACCCGGATGACAGGGGCCGGGGAGCTGTTTTTT
TRBJ2-7,TRBV6-1,NA,NA,CASSVPGGREQYF,TGTGCCAGCAGTGTGCCCGGGGGGCGCGAGCAGTACTTC
TRBJ2-1,TRBV27,few,TRBD2,CASTPGTSGYNEQFF,TGTGCCAGCACCCCCGGGACTAGCGGCTACAATGAGCAGTTCTTC
TRBJ2-1,TRBV4-3,NA,NA,CASSYGPGASYNEQFF,TGCGCCAGCAGCTACGGACCAGGGGCATCATACAATGAGCAGTTCTTC
TRBJ1-1,TRBV20-1,few,NA,CSARDRGGLHTEAFF,TGCAGTGCTAGGGATCGGGGCGGCCTACACACTGAAGCTTTCTTT
TRBJ2-1,TRBV5-6,NA,NA,CASSFGISRVGEQFF,TGTGCCAGCAGCTTCGGGATATCGAGGGTCGGTGAGCAGTTCTTC
TRBJ2-1,TRBV27,few,TRBD2,CASTGLAEPNEQFF,TGTGCCAGCACCGGACTAGCGGAGCCGAATGAGCAGTTCTTC
TRBJ2-2,TRBV27,NA,TRBD2,CASSLGLAGGLGELFF,TGTGCCAGCAGCCTTGGACTAGCGGGAGGGTTAGGGGAGCTGTTTTTT
TRBJ2-2,TRBV29-1,many,NA,CSVDGHGELFF,TGCAGCGTTGACGGGCACGGGGAGCTGTTTTTT
TRBJ2-7,TRBV12-3/TRBV12-4,few,NA,CASSPNRGGAYEQYF,TGTGCCAGCAGCCCTAACAGGGGGGGAGCCTACGAGCAGTACTTC